Listed below are T cell receptor beta chains from one sample, sequenced in a study of radiotherapy plus CTLA-4 blockade in lung cancer. TCRdb keeps only in-frame clones here, not all; method: immunoSEQ multiplex PCR. The data show about 51,000 clones, with about three quarters seen just once and approximately 2.5% held by the top ten. The sequencing used peripheral blood, collected from a patient treated with radiotherapy plus ipilimumab. The source is a human donor with non-small cell lung cancer whose response to radiotherapy plus ipilimumab could not be evaluated. Both conserved end residues are part of each CDR3. The D gene is left open where the match is weak. Size is stated for part of the rows, as once, few or many counts, or as a class when the clone is expanded.

J gene: TRBJ2-7
clone size: NA
D gene: TRBD2
V gene: TRBV5-4
CDR3 length: 15
CDR3 DNA: TGTGCCAGCAGCTGGGGGACTAGCGGTTCCTACGAGCAGTACTTC
CDR3 protein: CASSWGTSGSYEQYF

J gene: TRBJ1-5
clone size: few
D gene: NA
V gene: TRBV6-5
CDR3 length: 14
CDR3 DNA: TGTGCCAGCAGTACAACCCGGGGATATCAGCCCCAGCATTTT
CDR3 protein: CASSTTRGYQPQHF

J gene: TRBJ1-3
clone size: NA
D gene: NA
V gene: TRBV5-1
CDR3 length: 16
CDR3 DNA: TGCGCCAGCAGCTTGGGGCACGGGACATACGGAAACACCATATATTTT
CDR3 protein: CASSLGHGTYGNTIYF

J gene: TRBJ1-4
clone size: NA
D gene: NA
V gene: TRBV11-2
CDR3 length: 16
CDR3 DNA: TGTGCCAGCAGCCAAATCGGGTGGATGCCGAATGAAAAACTGTTTTTT
CDR3 protein: CASSQIGWMPNEKLFF

J gene: TRBJ2-5
clone size: NA
D gene: TRBD2
V gene: TRBV7-2
CDR3 length: 16
CDR3 DNA: TGTGCCAGCAGCTCGGGACTAGCGGGGGGCTCCGGGACCCAGTACTTC
CDR3 protein: CASSSGLAGGSGTQYF

J gene: TRBJ2-5
clone size: NA
D gene: TRBD1
V gene: TRBV28
CDR3 length: 16
CDR3 DNA: TGTGCCAGCAGTCGACAGGGGGGACCGCGCCGGGGCCCCCCGTACTTC
CDR3 protein: CASSRQGGPRRGPPYF

J gene: TRBJ1-1
clone size: NA
D gene: NA
V gene: TRBV11-2
CDR3 length: 17
CDR3 DNA: TGTGCCAGCAGCTTAGGCGGAGGAGTGGCCATGAACACTGAAGCTTTCTTT
CDR3 protein: CASSLGGGVAMNTEAFF

J gene: TRBJ2-5
clone size: NA
D gene: TRBD1
V gene: TRBV6-6
CDR3 length: 15
CDR3 DNA: TGTGCCAGCAGGCGGAGGGACAGGGCTGGTGAGACCCAGTACTTC
CDR3 protein: CASRRRDRAGETQYF

J gene: TRBJ1-6
clone size: NA
D gene: TRBD1
V gene: TRBV11-2
CDR3 length: 17
CDR3 DNA: TGTGCCAGCAGATCAAGGGGACAGGGAGGGTACAATTCACCCCTCCACTTT
CDR3 protein: CASRSRGQGGYNSPLHF

J gene: TRBJ2-7
clone size: NA
D gene: NA
V gene: TRBV10-3
CDR3 length: 13
CDR3 DNA: TGTGCAACAGGGGGCCTAGCGGGAGACGAGCAGTACTTC
CDR3 protein: CATGGLAGDEQYF

J gene: TRBJ1-1
clone size: NA
D gene: NA
V gene: TRBV7-9
CDR3 length: 13
CDR3 DNA: TGTGCCAGCAGCTTAGGGGGGGGGTCTGCGGCTTTCTTT
CDR3 protein: CASSLGGGSAAFF

J gene: TRBJ2-1
clone size: NA
D gene: TRBD2
V gene: TRBV7-9
CDR3 length: 16
CDR3 DNA: TGTGCCAGCAGCCGCCCGGGACTAGCGTCGACGAATGAGCAGTTCTTC
CDR3 protein: CASSRPGLASTNEQFF

J gene: TRBJ1-2
clone size: NA
D gene: TRBD1
V gene: TRBV6-1
CDR3 length: 15
CDR3 DNA: TGTGCCAGCAGTGAAGTCTGGGGACAGCTTTATGGCTACACCTTC
CDR3 protein: CASSEVWGQLYGYTF

J gene: TRBJ2-5
clone size: NA
D gene: NA
V gene: TRBV9
CDR3 length: 13
CDR3 DNA: TGTGCCAGCAGCGTAGCGTTTCAAGAGACCCAGTACTTC
CDR3 protein: CASSVAFQETQYF

J gene: TRBJ1-1
clone size: NA
D gene: TRBD1
V gene: TRBV19
CDR3 length: 12
CDR3 DNA: TGTGCCACGGGACAGGGGAGCACTGAAGCTTTCTTT
CDR3 protein: CATGQGSTEAFF

J gene: TRBJ1-1
clone size: NA
D gene: NA
V gene: TRBV5-1
CDR3 length: 13
CDR3 DNA: TGCGCCAGTTCCCTTCAGGTGGGCACTGAAGCTTTCTTT
CDR3 protein: CASSLQVGTEAFF

J gene: TRBJ2-6
clone size: once
D gene: NA
V gene: TRBV11-1
CDR3 length: 16
CDR3 DNA: TGTGCCAGCAGCTTGTCAGGGGTATCTGGGGCCAACGTCCTGACTTTC
CDR3 protein: CASSLSGVSGANVLTF